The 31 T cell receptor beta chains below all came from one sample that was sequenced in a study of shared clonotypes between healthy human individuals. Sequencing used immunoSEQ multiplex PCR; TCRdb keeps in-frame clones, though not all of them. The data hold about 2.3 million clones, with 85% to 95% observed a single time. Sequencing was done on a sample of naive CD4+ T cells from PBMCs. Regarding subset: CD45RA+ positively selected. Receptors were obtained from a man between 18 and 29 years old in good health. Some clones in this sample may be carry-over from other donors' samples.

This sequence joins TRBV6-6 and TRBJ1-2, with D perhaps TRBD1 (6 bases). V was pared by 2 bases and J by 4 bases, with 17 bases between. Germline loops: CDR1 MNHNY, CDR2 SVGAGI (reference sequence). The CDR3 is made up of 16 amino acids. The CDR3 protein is CASSYGEGVTVYGYTF. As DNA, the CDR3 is TGTGCCAGCAGTTACGGGGAGGGGGTGACGGTCTATGGCTACACCTTC.

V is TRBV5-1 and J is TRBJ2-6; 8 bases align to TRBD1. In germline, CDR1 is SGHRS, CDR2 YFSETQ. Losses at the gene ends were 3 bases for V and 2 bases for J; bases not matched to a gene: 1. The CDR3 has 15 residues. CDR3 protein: CASSWTGTGANVLTF. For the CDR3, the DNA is TGCGCCAGCAGCTGGACAGGGACTGGGGCCAACGTCCTGACTTTC.

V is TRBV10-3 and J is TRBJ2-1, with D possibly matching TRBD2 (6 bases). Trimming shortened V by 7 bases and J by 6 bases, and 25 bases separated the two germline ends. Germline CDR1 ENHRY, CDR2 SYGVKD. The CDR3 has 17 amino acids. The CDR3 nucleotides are TGTGCCATCAATGAAGGCGGGGCGCGATCCCTGACCAATGAGCAGTTCTTC. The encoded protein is CAINEGGARSLTNEQFF.

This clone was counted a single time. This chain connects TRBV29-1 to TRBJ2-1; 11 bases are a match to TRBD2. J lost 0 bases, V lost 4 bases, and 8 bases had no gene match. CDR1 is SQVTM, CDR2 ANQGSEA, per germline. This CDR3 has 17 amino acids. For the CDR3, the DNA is TGCAGCGTTGTAGGGACTAGCGGAAGCAGCTCCTACAATGAGCAGTTCTTC. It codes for CSVVGTSGSSSYNEQFF.

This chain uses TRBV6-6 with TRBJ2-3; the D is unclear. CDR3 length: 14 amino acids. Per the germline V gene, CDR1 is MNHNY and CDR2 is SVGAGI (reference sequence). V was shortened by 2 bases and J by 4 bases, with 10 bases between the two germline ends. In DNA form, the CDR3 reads TGTGCCAGCAGTTACCGTAAGACCCCAGATACGCAGTATTTT. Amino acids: CASSYRKTPDTQYF.

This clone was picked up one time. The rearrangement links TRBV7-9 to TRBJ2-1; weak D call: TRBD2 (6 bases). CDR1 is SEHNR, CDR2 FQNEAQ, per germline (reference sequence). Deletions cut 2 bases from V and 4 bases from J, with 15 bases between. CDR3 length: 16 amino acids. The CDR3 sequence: CASSLTLSSAYNEQFF. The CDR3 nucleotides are TGTGCCAGCAGCTTAACGTTGTCTAGCGCGTACAATGAGCAGTTCTTC.

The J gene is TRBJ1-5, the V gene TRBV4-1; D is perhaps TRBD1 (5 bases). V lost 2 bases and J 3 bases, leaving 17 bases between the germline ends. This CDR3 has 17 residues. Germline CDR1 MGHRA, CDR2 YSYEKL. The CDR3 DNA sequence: TGCGCCAGCAGCCAAAAGATGTCGGACAATTACAATCAGCCCCAGCATTTT. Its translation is CASSQKMSDNYNQPQHF.

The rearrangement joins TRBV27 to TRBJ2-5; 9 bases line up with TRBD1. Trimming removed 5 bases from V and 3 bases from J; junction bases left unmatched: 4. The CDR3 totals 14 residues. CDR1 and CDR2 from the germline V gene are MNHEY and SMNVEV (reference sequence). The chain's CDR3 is CASSIRTGEETQYF. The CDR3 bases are TGTGCCAGCAGTATACGGACAGGGGAAGAGACCCAGTACTTC.

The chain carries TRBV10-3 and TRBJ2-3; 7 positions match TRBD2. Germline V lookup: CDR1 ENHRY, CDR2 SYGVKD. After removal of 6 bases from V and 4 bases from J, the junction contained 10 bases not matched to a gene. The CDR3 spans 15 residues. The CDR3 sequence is CAIRSLRESPDTQYF. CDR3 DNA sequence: TGTGCCATCAGGTCCTTGCGGGAGAGTCCAGATACGCAGTATTTT.

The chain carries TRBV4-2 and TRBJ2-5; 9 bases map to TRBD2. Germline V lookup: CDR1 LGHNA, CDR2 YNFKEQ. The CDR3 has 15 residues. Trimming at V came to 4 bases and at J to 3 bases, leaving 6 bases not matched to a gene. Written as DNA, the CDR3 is TGTGCCAGCAGCCGAAGTGGCGGGAGGGAAGAGACCCAGTACTTC. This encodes CASSRSGGREETQYF.

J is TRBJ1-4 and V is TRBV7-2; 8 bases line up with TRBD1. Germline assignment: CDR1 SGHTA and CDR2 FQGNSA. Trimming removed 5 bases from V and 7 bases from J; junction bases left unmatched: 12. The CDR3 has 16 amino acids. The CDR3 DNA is TGTGCCAGCAGCCCCAGATTACAGGGGGTAGGTGAAAAACTGTTTTTT. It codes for CASSPRLQGVGEKLFF.

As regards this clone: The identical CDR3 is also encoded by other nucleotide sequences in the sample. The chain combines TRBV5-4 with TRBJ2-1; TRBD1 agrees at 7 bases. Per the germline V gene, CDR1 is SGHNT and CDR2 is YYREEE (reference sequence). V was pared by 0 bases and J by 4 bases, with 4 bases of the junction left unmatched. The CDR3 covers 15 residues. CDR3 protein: CASSLGQGSYNEQFF. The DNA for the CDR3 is TGTGCCAGCAGCTTGGGACAGGGAAGTTACAATGAGCAGTTCTTC. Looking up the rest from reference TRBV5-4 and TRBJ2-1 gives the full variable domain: ETGVTQSPTHLIKTRGQQVTLRCSSQSGHNTVSWYQQALGQGPQFIFQYYREEENGRGNFPPRFSGLQFPNYSSELNVNALELDDSALYLCASSLGQGSYNEQFFGPGTRLTVL.

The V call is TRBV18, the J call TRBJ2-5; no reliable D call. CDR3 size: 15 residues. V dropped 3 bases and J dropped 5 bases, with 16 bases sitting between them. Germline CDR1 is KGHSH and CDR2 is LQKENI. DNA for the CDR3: TGTGCCAGCTCACCCGATAGTACGCGAGCGGAGACCCAGTACTTC. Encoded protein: CASSPDSTRAETQYF.

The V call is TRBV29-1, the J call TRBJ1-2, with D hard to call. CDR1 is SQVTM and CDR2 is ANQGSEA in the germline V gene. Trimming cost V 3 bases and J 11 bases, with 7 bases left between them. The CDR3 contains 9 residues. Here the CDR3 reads CSVDMGYTF. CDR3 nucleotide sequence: TGCAGCGTTGACATGGGATACACCTTC.

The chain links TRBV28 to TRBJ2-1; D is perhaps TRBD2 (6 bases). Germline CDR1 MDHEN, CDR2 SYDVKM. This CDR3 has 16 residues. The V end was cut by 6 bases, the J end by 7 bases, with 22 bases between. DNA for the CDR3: TGTGCCAGCAGACCTCCTCTCCCGGGACTTAAAAATGAGCAGTTCTTC. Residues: CASRPPLPGLKNEQFF.

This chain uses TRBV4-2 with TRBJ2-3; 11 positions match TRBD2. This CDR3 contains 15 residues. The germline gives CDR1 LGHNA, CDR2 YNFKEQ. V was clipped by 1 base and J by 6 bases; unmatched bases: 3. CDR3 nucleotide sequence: TGTGCCAGCAGCCAAGGTAGCGGGAGGGGGGATACGCAGTATTTT. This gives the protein CASSQGSGRGDTQYF.

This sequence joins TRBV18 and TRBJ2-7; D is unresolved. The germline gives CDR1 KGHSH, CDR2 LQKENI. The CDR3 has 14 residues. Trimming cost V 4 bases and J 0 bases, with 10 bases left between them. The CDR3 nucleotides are TGTGCCAGCTCACGAGCCGCCAACTCCTACGAGCAGTACTTC. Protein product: CASSRAANSYEQYF.

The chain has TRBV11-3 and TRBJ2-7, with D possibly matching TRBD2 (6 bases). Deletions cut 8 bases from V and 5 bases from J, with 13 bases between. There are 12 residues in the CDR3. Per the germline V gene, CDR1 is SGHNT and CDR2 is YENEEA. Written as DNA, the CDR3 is TGTGCCAGCGGCCGCGGGGAGGACGAGCAGTACTTC. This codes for CASGRGEDEQYF.

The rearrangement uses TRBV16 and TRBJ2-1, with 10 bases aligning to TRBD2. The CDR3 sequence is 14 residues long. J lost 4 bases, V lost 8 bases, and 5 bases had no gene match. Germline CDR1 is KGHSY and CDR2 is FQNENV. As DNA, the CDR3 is TGTGCCAGCGTCCCTAGCGGGGGTTACAATGAGCAGTTCTTC. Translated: CASVPSGGYNEQFF. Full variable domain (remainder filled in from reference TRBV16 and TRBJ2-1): GEEVAQTPKHLVRGEGQKAKLYCAPIKGHSYVFWYQQVLKNEFKFLISFQNENVFDETGMPKERFSAKCLPNSPCSLEIQATKLEDSAVYFCASVPSGGYNEQFFGPGTRLTVL.

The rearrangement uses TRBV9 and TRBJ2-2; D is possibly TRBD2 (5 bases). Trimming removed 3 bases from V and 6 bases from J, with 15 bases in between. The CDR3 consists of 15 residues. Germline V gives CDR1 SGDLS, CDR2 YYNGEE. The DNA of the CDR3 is TGTGCCAGCAGCGGTCGTCTTAGGGAGCCCGGGGAGCTGTTTTTT. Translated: CASSGRLREPGELFF.

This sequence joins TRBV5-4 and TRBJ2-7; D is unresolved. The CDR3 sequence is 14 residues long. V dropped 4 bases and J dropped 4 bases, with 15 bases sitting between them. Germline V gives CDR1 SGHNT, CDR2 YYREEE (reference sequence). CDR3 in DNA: TGTGCCAGCAGCCCAGCCCTGACACCTTACGAGCAGTACTTC. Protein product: CASSPALTPYEQYF.

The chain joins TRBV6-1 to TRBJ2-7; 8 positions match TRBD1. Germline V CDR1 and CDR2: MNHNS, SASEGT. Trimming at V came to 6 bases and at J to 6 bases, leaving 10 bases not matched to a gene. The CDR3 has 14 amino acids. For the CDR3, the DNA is TGTGCCAGCAGCCAGGACAGGGTGGTCTCCGAGCAGTACTTC. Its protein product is CASSQDRVVSEQYF.

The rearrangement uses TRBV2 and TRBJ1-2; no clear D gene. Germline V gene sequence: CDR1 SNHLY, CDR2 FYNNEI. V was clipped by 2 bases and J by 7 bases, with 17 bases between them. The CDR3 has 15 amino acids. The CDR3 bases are TGTGCCAGCAGTGAAACTGAGGCTTCTCGGCGTGGCTACACCTTC. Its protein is CASSETEASRRGYTF.

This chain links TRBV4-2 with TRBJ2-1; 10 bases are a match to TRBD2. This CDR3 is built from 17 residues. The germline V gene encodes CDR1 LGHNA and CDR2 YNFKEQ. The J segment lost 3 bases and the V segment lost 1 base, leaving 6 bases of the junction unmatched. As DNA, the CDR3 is TGTGCCAGCAGCCAAGTGGCTAGCGGGAGTAGCTACAATGAGCAGTTCTTC. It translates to CASSQVASGSSYNEQFF.

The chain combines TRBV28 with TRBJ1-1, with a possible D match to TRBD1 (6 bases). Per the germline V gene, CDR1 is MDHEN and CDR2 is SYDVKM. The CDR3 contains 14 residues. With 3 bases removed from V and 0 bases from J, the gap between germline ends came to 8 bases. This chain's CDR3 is CASSFGQMNTEAFF. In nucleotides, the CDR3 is TGTGCCAGCAGTTTTGGACAGATGAACACTGAAGCTTTCTTT.

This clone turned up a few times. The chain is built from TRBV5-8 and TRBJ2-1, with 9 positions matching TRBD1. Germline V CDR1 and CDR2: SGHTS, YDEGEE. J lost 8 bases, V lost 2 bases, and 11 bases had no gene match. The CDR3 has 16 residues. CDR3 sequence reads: CASSLDRDRVRDEQFF. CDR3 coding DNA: TGTGCCAGCAGCTTAGACCGGGACAGGGTCCGGGATGAGCAGTTCTTC. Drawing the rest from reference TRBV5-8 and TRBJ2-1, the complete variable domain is EAGVTQSPTHLIKTRGQQATLRCSPISGHTSVYWYQQALGLGLQFLLWYDEGEERNRGNFPPRFSGRQFPNYSSELNVNALELEDSALYLCASSLDRDRVRDEQFFGPGTRLTVL.

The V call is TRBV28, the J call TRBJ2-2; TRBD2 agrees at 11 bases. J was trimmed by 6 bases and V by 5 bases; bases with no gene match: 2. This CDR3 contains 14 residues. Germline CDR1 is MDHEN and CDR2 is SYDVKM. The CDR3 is CASSQLAGAGELFF. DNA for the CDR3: TGTGCCAGCAGTCAACTAGCGGGAGCCGGGGAGCTGTTTTTT.

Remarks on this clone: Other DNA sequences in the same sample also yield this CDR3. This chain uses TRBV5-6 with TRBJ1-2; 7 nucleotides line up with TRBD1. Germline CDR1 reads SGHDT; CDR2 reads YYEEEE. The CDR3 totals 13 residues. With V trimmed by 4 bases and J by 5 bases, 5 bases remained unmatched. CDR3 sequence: CASSPDRSYGYTF. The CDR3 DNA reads TGTGCCAGCAGCCCGGACAGGTCTTATGGCTACACCTTC.

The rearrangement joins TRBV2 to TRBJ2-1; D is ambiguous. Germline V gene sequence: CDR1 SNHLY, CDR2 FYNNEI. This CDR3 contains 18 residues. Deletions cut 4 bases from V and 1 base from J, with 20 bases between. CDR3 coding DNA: TGTGCCAGCAGTGTTCCTCGACTTCCTAAGATATCCTACAATGAGCAGTTCTTC. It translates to CASSVPRLPKISYNEQFF.

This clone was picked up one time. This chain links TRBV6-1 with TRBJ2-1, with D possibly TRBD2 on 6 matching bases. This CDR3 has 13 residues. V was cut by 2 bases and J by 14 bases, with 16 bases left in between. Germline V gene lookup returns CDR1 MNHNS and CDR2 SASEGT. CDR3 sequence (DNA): TGTGCCAGCAGTGAAATTGGGTCTAGCGTAAAGTTCTTC. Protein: CASSEIGSSVKFF.

The CDR3 loop is CASSDQPQLGQLNTEAFF. The CDR3 region has the DNA TGTGCCAGCAGTGACCAACCCCAGTTGGGACAGCTGAACACTGAAGCTTTCTTT. V is TRBV6-4 and J is TRBJ1-1; 7 nucleotides agree with TRBD1. The CDR3 totals 18 residues. Germline CDR1 is MRHNA and CDR2 is SNTAGT. Trimming at V came to 2 bases and at J to 0 bases, leaving 12 bases not matched to a gene.